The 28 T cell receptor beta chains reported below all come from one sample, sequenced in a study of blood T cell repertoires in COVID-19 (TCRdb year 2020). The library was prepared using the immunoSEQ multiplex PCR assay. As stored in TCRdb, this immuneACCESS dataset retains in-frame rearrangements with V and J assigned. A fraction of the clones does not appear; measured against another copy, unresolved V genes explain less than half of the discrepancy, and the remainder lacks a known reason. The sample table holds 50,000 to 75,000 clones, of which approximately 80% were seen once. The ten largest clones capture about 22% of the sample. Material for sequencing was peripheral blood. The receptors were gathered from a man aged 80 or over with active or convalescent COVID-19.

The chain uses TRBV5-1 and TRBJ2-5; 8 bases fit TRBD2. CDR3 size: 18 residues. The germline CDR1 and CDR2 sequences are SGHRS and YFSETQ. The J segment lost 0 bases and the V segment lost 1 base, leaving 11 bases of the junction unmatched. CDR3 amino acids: CASSLMAGGPTYQETQYF. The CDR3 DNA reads TGCGCCAGCAGCTTGATGGCGGGGGGACCCACCTACCAAGAGACCCAGTACTTC.

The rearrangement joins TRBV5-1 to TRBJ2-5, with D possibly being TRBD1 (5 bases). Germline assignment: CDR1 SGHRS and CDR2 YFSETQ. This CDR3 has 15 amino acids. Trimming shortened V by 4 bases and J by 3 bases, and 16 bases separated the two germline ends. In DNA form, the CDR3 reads TGCGCCAGCAGCCCAATCCAGGGATCGGAAGAGACCCAGTACTTC. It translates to CASSPIQGSEETQYF.

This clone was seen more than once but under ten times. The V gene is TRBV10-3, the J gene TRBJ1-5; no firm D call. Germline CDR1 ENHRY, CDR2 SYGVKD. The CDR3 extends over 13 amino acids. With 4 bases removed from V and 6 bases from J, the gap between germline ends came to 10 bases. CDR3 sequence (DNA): TGTGCCATCAGTGGCCCGGGAGGTCAGCCCCAGCATTTT. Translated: CAISGPGGQPQHF.

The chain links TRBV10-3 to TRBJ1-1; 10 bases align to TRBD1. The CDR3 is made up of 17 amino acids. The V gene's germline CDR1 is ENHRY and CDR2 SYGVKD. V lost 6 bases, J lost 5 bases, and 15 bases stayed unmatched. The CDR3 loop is CAIRRDRGREGGTEAFF. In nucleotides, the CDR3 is TGTGCCATCAGGCGGGACAGGGGACGCGAGGGTGGGACTGAAGCTTTCTTT.

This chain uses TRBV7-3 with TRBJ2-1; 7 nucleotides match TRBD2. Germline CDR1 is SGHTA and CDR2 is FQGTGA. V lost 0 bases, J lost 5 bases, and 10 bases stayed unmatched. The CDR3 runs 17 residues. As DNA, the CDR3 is TGTGCCAGCAGCTTAACTCCAGCGGGGAATGTCCACAATGAGCAGTTCTTC. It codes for CASSLTPAGNVHNEQFF.

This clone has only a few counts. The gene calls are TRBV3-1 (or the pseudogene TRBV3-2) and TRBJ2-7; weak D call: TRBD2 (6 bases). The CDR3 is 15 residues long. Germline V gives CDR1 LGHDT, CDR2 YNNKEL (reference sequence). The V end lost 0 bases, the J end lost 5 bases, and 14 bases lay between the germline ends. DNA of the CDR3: TGTGCCAGCAGCCAAGATATGGCTAGCGTCGACGAGCAGTACTTC. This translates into CASSQDMASVDEQYF.

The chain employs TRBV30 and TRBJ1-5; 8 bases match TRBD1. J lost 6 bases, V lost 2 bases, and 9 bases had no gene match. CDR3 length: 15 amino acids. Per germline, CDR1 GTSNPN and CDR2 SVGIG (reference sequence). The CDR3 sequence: CAWSFETGGAQPQHF. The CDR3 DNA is TGTGCCTGGAGTTTTGAAACAGGGGGTGCTCAGCCCCAGCATTTT.

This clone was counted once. Written as DNA, the CDR3 is TGTGCCAGCAGCTTAACTAGCGGGGTTTCCGCGCAGTTCTTC. Encoded protein: CASSLTSGVSAQFF. The chain joins TRBV11-2 to TRBJ2-1; TRBD2 matches 10 bases. The V segment lost 2 bases and the J segment 12 bases; nucleotides outside the gene matches: 7. CDR1 is SGHAT, CDR2 FQNNGV, per germline. The CDR3 has 14 amino acids.

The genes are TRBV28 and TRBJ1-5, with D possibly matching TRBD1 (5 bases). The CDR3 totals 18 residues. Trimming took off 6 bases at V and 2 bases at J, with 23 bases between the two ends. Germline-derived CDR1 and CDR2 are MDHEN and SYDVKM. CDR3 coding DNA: TGTGCCAGCAGCACTACAGGACGTAGCCCCTTTGGCAATCAGCCCCAGCATTTT. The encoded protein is CASSTTGRSPFGNQPQHF.

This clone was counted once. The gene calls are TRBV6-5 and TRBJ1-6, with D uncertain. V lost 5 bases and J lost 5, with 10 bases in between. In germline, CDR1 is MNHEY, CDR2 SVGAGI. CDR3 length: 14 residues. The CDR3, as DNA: TGTGCCAGCAGTCCCAGGAATAATAATTCACCCCTCCACTTT. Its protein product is CASSPRNNNSPLHF.

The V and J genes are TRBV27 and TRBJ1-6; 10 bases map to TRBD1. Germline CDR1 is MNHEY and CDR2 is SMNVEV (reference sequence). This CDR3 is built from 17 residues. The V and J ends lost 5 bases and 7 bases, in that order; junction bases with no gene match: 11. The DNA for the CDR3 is TGTGCCAGCAGTCCGAAGACAGGGGGCGCATCGAATTCACCCCTCCACTTT. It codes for CASSPKTGGASNSPLHF.

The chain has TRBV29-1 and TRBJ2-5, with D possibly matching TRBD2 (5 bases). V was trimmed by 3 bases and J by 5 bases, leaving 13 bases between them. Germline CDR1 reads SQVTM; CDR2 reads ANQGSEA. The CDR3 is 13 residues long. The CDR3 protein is CSVDLVRRETQYF. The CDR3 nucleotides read TGCAGCGTTGATCTGGTGAGGAGGGAGACCCAGTACTTC.

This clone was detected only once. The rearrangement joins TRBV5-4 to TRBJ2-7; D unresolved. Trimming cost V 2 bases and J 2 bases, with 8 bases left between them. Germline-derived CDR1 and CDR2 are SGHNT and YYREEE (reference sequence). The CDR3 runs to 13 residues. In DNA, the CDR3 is TGTGCCAGCAGCTTTTACACAACCTACGAGCAGTACTTC. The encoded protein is CASSFYTTYEQYF.

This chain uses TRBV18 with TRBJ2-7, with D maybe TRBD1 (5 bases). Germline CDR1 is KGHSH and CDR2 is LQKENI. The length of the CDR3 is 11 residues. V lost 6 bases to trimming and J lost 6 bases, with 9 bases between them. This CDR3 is CASSGRGEQYF. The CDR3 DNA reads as TGTGCCAGCTCGGGAAGGGGCGAGCAGTACTTC.

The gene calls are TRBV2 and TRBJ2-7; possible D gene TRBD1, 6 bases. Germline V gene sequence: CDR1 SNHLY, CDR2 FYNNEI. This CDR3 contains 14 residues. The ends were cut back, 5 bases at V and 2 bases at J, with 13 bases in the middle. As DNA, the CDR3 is TGTGCCAGCAGTACACAGGGTACTACCTACGAGCAGTACTTC. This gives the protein CASSTQGTTYEQYF.

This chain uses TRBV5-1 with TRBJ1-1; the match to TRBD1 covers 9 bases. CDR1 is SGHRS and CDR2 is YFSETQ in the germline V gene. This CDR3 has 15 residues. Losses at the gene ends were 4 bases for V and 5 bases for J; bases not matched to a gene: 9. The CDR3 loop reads CASSPLQGAGTEAFF. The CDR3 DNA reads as TGCGCCAGCAGCCCGTTACAGGGGGCAGGAACTGAAGCTTTCTTT.

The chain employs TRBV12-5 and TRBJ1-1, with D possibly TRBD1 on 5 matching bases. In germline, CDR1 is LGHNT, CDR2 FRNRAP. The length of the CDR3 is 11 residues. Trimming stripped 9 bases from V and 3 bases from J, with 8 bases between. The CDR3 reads CARAGDTEAFF. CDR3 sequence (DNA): TGTGCTAGAGCGGGGGACACTGAAGCTTTCTTT.

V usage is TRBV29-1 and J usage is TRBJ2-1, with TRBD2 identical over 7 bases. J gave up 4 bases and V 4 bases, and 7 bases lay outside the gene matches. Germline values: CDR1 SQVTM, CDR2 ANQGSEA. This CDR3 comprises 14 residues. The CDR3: CSVVTSGVYNEQFF. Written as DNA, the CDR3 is TGCAGCGTTGTTACCAGCGGGGTATACAATGAGCAGTTCTTC.

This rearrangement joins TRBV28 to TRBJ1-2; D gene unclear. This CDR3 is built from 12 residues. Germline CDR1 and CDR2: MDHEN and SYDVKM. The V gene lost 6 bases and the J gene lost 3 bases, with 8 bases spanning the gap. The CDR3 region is CASSEGDYGYTF. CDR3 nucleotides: TGTGCCAGCAGCGAGGGCGACTATGGCTACACCTTC.

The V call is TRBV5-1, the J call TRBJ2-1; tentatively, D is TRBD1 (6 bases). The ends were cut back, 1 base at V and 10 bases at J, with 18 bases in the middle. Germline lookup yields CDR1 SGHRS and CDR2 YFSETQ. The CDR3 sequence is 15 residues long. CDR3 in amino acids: CASSLQPTLTGEQFF. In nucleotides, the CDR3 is TGCGCCAGCAGCTTGCAACCCACCCTTACAGGGGAGCAGTTCTTC.

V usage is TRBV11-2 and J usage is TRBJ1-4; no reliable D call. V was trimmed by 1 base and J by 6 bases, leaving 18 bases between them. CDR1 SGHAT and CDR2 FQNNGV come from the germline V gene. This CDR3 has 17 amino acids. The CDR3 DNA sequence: TGTGCCAGCAGCTTAGGTTGGGCCACGGATGGCGATGAAAAACTGTTTTTT. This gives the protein CASSLGWATDGDEKLFF.

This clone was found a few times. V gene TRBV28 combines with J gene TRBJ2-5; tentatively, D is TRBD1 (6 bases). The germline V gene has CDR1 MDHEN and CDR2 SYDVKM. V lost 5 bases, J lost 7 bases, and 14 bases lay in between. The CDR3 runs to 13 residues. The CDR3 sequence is CASSLGGTVTQYF. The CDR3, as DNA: TGTGCCAGCAGTCTAGGGGGAACAGTGACCCAGTACTTC.

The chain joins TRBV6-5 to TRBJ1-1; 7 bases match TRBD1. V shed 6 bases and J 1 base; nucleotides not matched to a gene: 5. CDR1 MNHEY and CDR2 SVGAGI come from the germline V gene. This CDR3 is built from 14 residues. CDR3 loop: CASSLSGGNTEAFF. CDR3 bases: TGTGCCAGCAGCCTATCAGGGGGGAACACTGAAGCTTTCTTT.

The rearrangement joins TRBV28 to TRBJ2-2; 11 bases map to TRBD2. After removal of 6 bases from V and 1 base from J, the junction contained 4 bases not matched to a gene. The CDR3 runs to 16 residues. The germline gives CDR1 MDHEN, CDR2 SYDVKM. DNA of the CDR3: TGTGCCAGCAGCAAAACTAGCGGGAGGAACACCGGGGAGCTGTTTTTT. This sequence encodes CASSKTSGRNTGELFF.

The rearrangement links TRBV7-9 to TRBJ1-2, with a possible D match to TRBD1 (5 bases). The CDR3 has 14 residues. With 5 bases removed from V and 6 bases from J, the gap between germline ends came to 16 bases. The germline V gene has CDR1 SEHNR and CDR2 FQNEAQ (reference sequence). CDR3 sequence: CASSHPYRTDGYTF. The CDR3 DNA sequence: TGTGCCAGCAGCCACCCCTACAGGACGGATGGCTACACCTTC. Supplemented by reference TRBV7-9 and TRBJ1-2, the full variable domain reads DTGVSQNPRHKITKRGQNVTFRCDPISEHNRLYWYRQTLGQGPEFLTYFQNEAQLEKSRLLSDRFSAERPKGSFSTLEIQRTEQGDSAMYLCASSHPYRTDGYTFGSGTRLTVV.

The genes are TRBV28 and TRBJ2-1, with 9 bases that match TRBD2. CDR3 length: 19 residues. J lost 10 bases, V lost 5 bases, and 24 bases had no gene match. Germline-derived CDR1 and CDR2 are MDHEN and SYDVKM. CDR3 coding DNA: TGTGCCAGCAGTCCCGTCGGAGGATACAGGGCGAGCGGGGGGAGGGAGCAGTTCTTC. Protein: CASSPVGGYRASGGREQFF.

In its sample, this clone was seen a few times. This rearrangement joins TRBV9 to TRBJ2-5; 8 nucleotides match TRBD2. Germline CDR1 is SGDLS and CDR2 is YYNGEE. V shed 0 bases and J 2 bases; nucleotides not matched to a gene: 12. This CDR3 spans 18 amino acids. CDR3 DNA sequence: TGTGCCAGCAGCGTAGCTGTAGGAAGCGGGGGAACTCAAGAGACCCAGTACTTC. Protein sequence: CASSVAVGSGGTQETQYF.

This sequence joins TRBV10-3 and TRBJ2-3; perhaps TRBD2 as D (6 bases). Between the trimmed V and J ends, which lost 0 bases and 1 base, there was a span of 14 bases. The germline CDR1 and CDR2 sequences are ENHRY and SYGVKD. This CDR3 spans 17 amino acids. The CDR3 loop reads CAISESWRDPGTDTQYF. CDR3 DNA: TGTGCCATCAGTGAGTCTTGGAGGGATCCTGGCACAGATACGCAGTATTTT.